This T cell receptor beta chain was profiled in a study of control samples from healthy donors and cancer patients. Germline CDR1 and CDR2: SGHRS and YFSETQ. The length of the CDR3 is 14 residues. The V gene end was trimmed by 6 bases and the J gene end by 4 bases; junction bases not matched to a gene: 5. Measured with immunoSEQ multiplex PCR; TCRdb has only the in-frame clones, and not every one. The table lists 75,000 to 90,000 clones, approximately 89% of them singletons, with under 25% in the top ten. This chain connects TRBV5-1 to TRBJ2-3; TRBD2 matches at 10 bases. The origin of this receptor is a man in his thirties or forties in good health. Material for sequencing was blood. The CDR3 region is CASNLAGAPDTQYF. CDR3 DNA: TGCGCCAGCAACCTAGCGGGGGCTCCAGATACGCAGTATTTT.